The 29 T cell receptor beta chains below come from one sample, sequenced in a study of liver allograft versus peripheral blood T cells. As for the study in general: Transplanted-liver T cell receptor repertoires were compared with recipients' peripheral blood repertoires.

Each CDR3 protein gets one entry after TCRdb re-called the reads with MiXCR. The sample comprises 8,300 or so distinct CDR3 sequences, roughly 15% of which are singletons, and roughly 4.4% rests with the top ten. These receptor sequences come from a human patient who had a liver transplant. A share of the T cells may be of graft donor origin.

Ten or more counts support this clonotype. V gene TRBV12-3 or TRBV12-4 combines with J gene TRBJ1-3; no clear D gene. This CDR3 region has 16 residues. V was cut by 1 base and J by 0 bases, with 10 bases left in between. CDR3 bases: TGTGCCAGCAGTTTAGTAGGTCGAGTCTCTGGAAACACCATATATTTT. It yields the protein CASSLVGRVSGNTIYF.

This clonotype is deemed medium-sized. This chain joins TRBV28 and TRBJ2-7; weak D call: TRBD1 (7 bases). With 6 bases removed from V and 5 bases from J, the gap between germline ends came to 20 bases. The CDR3 is made up of 15 amino acids. The germline gives CDR1 MDHEN, CDR2 SYDVKM. The CDR3 spells CASSESQGGLHEQYF. In DNA form, the CDR3 reads TGTGCCAGCAGCGAGAGTCAGGGGGGACTCCACGAGCAGTACTTC.

This clonotype is medium-sized (0.01 to 0.1%) within its sample. The rearrangement links TRBV24-1 to TRBJ1-6, with a possible D match to TRBD1 (6 bases). CDR1 KGHDR and CDR2 SFDVKD come from the germline V gene. The CDR3 is 13 amino acids. V shed 7 bases and J shed 5 bases, with 8 bases lying between them. Written as DNA, the CDR3 is TGTGCCACCAGACGGACAGATAATTCACCCCTCCACTTT. Translating gives CATRRTDNSPLHF.

The table lists this clonotype with a few counts. This sequence joins TRBV12-3 or TRBV12-4 and TRBJ1-1; D ambiguous. This CDR3 comprises 12 residues. The germline V and J ends were trimmed by 2 bases and 10 bases, with 11 bases remaining between them. The CDR3: CASSLWEYGAFF. The CDR3 region has the DNA TGTGCCAGCAGTTTATGGGAATATGGAGCTTTCTTT.

Sample share makes this clonotype medium-sized (0.01 to 0.1%). The rearrangement uses TRBV6-5 and TRBJ2-7; D is unresolved. The length of the CDR3 is 13 residues. In germline, CDR1 is MNHEY, CDR2 SVGAGI. V lost 2 bases, J lost 1 base, and 6 bases lay in between. CDR3 loop: CASSYDGSYEQYF. The CDR3, as DNA: TGTGCCAGCAGTTACGACGGTTCCTACGAGCAGTACTTC.

This clonotype was found many times. CDR3 coding DNA: TGTGCCAGCAGCTTAGCCCTTAGGACAGGGAATGGCTACACCTTC. It is translated as CASSLALRTGNGYTF. This chain connects TRBV7-9 to TRBJ1-2, with 8 bases matching TRBD1. The ends lost 0 bases at V and 6 bases at J; junction bases unmatched: 6. The CDR3 extends over 15 amino acids. The germline V gene has CDR1 SEHNR and CDR2 FQNEAQ (reference sequence).

This chain links TRBV6-1 with TRBJ1-1; D may be TRBD1 (6 bases). Germline V CDR1 and CDR2: MNHNS, SASEGT. This CDR3 comprises 14 residues. V lost 4 bases to trimming and J lost 7 bases, with 16 bases between them. CDR3 in DNA: TGTGCCAGCAGTGGAGCGGGGGCAGGGAGTGAAGCTTTCTTT. Its translation: CASSGAGAGSEAFF.

The chain has TRBV30 and TRBJ1-5; TRBD1 is a possible D gene (5 bases). The CDR3 extends over 14 amino acids. V gave up 1 base and J gave up 7 bases, with 14 bases separating them. Looked up from germline, CDR1 is GTSNPN and CDR2 is SVGIG (reference sequence). CDR3 sequence: CAWSGQGGGQPQHF. The CDR3, as DNA: TGTGCCTGGAGTGGCCAGGGAGGAGGGCAGCCCCAGCATTTT.

This clonotype was counted ten times or more. The V and J genes are TRBV19 and TRBJ2-6; 7 nucleotides align to TRBD1. J lost 3 bases, V lost 7 bases, and 9 bases had no gene match. Germline V CDR1 and CDR2: LNHDA, SQIVND (reference sequence). The CDR3 has 16 residues. CDR3 nucleotide sequence: TGTGCCAGTACCCTGACAGGGAATGGTGGGGCCAACGTCCTGACTTTC. Translated, it gives CASTLTGNGGANVLTF.

Worth noting for this clonotype: The likely explanation is a read error, given a far larger clone one base away. This chain joins TRBV6-5 and TRBJ1-2; TRBD1 is a possible D gene (5 bases). Trimming shortened V by 6 bases and J by 4 bases, and 12 bases separated the two germline ends. The CDR3 is 13 residues long. CDR1 is MNHEY, CDR2 SVGAGI, per germline. CDR3 coding DNA: TGTGCCAGCAGGGGAATCGGGACCTATGGCTACACCTTC. Its translation: CASRGIGTYGYTF.

The genes are TRBV19 and TRBJ2-7, with TRBD2 matching 14 bases. Losses at the gene ends were 6 bases for V and 5 bases for J; bases not matched to a gene: 9. In germline, CDR1 is LNHDA, CDR2 SQIVND (reference sequence). CDR3 length equals 16 residues. This CDR3 is CASRKRSGLAGDEQYF. The CDR3 DNA sequence: TGTGCCAGTAGAAAACGCTCGGGACTAGCGGGAGACGAGCAGTACTTC. Full variable domain (outside the CDR3, taken from reference TRBV19 and TRBJ2-7): DGGITQSPKYLFRKEGQNVTLSCEQNLNHDAMYWYRQDPGQGLRLIYYSQIVNDFQKGDIAEGYSVSREKKESFPLTVTSAQKNPTAFYLCASRKRSGLAGDEQYFGPGTRLTVT.

Notes on this clonotype: It is likely a read error, because the conserved phenylalanine at the end of the CDR3 is missing. The J gene is TRBJ1-1, the V gene TRBV7-2; D gene ambiguous. The CDR3 loop spans 16 amino acids. CDR1 is SGHTA and CDR2 is FQGNSA in the germline V gene. V was shortened by 1 base and J by 0 bases, with 12 bases between the two germline ends. CDR3 in amino acids: CASSLVGHTLNTEAFI. Written as DNA, the CDR3 is TGTGCCAGCAGCTTAGTAGGTCATACCTTGAACACTGAAGCTTTCATT.

The chain is built from TRBV6-6 and TRBJ2-1; D might be TRBD1 (6 bases). Germline CDR1 is MNHNY and CDR2 is SVGAGI (reference sequence). Between the trimmed V and J ends, which lost 6 bases and 6 bases, there was a span of 18 bases. The CDR3 is 15 residues long. This CDR3 reads CASRTGTIGGNEQFF. The CDR3 bases are TGTGCCAGCAGGACCGGGACAATAGGTGGCAATGAGCAGTTCTTC.

This clonotype ranks as medium-sized. The gene calls are TRBV6-5 and TRBJ2-1, with TRBD2 matching over 7 bases. This CDR3 spans 15 amino acids. J was trimmed by 2 bases and V by 6 bases; bases with no gene match: 7. Germline assignment: CDR1 MNHEY and CDR2 SVGAGI. In DNA, the CDR3 is TGTGCCAGCAGACCACCGGGAGGCACCTACAATGAGCAGTTCTTC. Protein sequence: CASRPPGGTYNEQFF.

This clonotype was detected a few times. The chain links TRBV5-1 to TRBJ2-5; TRBD2 aligns across 14 bases. The CDR3 totals 16 residues. CDR1 and CDR2 (germline): SGHRS, YFSETQ. V trimming: 4 bases; J trimming: 5 bases; junction bases outside the gene matches: 7. The CDR3 region has the DNA TGCGCCAGCAGCCCGGGGACTAGCGGGAGAGGGGAGACCCAGTACTTC. This translates into CASSPGTSGRGETQYF.

This clonotype was observed a handful of times. This rearrangement joins TRBV9 to TRBJ2-7; unclear D gene. CDR1 is SGDLS, CDR2 YYNGEE, per germline. The ends were cut back, 0 bases at V and 4 bases at J, with 11 bases in the middle. CDR3 length: 14 amino acids. In nucleotides, the CDR3 is TGTGCCAGCAGCGTAGACTTTACTACTTACGAGCAGTACTTC. Its protein product is CASSVDFTTYEQYF.

By share of the sample, this clonotype is medium-sized. The chain links TRBV15 to TRBJ1-2; 8 bases are a match to TRBD1. CDR1 and CDR2 (germline): LNHNV, YYDKDF (reference sequence). The CDR3 spans 16 residues. Trimming cost V 0 bases and J 6 bases; bases outside gene matches: 9. The DNA for the CDR3 is TGTGCCACCAGCAGAGATCTAAGTGGGACAGGAGATGGCTACACCTTC. Translating it yields CATSRDLSGTGDGYTF.

This clonotype was counted at least ten times. The chain has TRBV7-2 and TRBJ2-7; possible D gene TRBD1, 5 bases. In germline, CDR1 is SGHTA, CDR2 FQGNSA. Deletions cut 3 bases from V and 2 bases from J, with 8 bases between. CDR3 length: 13 residues. The CDR3 is CASSLTAPYEQYF. The CDR3 nucleotides read TGTGCCAGCAGCTTGACAGCGCCCTACGAGCAGTACTTC. Looking up the rest from reference TRBV7-2 and TRBJ2-7 gives the full variable domain: GAGVSQSPSNKVTEKGKDVELRCDPISGHTALYWYRQSLGQGLEFLIYFQGNSAPDKSGLPSDRFSAERTGGSVSTLTIQRTQQEDSAVYLCASSLTAPYEQYFGPGTRLTVT.

By share of the sample, this clonotype is medium-sized. The chain couples TRBV29-1 to TRBJ2-1; 7 bases are shared with TRBD2. Per germline, CDR1 SQVTM and CDR2 ANQGSEA. V dropped 0 bases and J dropped 4; count of bases not matched to a gene: 6. The CDR3 contains 15 residues. The CDR3 DNA follows: TGCAGCGTTGAAGATCTTGGGACTACGTACAATGAGCAGTTCTTC. The encoded protein is CSVEDLGTTYNEQFF.

With regard to this clonotype: One base away lies a much larger clone, so this may be a sequencing read error. The rearrangement uses TRBV6-5 and TRBJ2-7; possibly TRBD2 for D (6 bases). Germline V CDR1 and CDR2: MNHEY, SVGAGI. The CDR3 consists of 13 residues. Trimming pared 6 bases from V and 3 bases from J, leaving 12 bases between. The CDR3 region is CASRREPNYEQYF. CDR3 sequence (DNA): TGTGCCAGCAGGCGGGAACCAAACTACGAGCAGTACTTC.

The chain uses TRBV20-1 and TRBJ1-1, with 9 bases lining up with TRBD1. CDR1 and CDR2 (germline): DFQATT, SNEGSKA (reference sequence). CDR3 size: 12 residues. Germline trimming cut 8 bases from V and 5 bases from J; bases unmatched to any gene: 6. This CDR3 reads CSKQGANTEAFF. The CDR3 DNA reads TGCAGTAAACAGGGGGCTAATACTGAAGCTTTCTTT.

The chain links TRBV11-2 to TRBJ1-1; a weak D match, TRBD1 (6 bases). The CDR3 extends over 15 amino acids. V lost 0 bases and J 4 bases, leaving 12 bases between the germline ends. CDR1 is SGHAT, CDR2 FQNNGV, per germline. CDR3 loop: CASSLEGRGGTEAFF. The CDR3 DNA is TGTGCCAGCAGCTTAGAGGGCAGGGGAGGCACTGAAGCTTTCTTT.

This clonotype qualifies as medium-sized. This CDR3 reads CASSLDRSAGYTF. The CDR3 coding sequence is TGTGCCAGCAGCTTGGACAGGTCTGCTGGCTACACCTTC. The rearrangement uses TRBV7-2 and TRBJ1-2, with 7 positions matching TRBD1. CDR1 and CDR2 from the germline V gene are SGHTA and FQGNSA. V was pared by 3 bases and J by 7 bases, with 5 bases of the junction left unmatched. This CDR3 is built from 13 residues.

Comments on this clonotype: A much larger clone lies a single base off, so this may be a read error. The chain joins TRBV28 to TRBJ2-7; D ambiguous. This CDR3 contains 15 residues. V gave up 3 bases and J gave up 2 bases, with 14 bases separating them. Germline loops: CDR1 MDHEN, CDR2 SYDVKM. CDR3 DNA sequence: TGTGCCAGCAGTTTCCACACTTGGGATGCCTACGAGCAGTACTTC. The encoded protein is CASSFHTWDAYEQYF.

The rearrangement joins TRBV6-1 to TRBJ2-2; 10 positions agree with TRBD1. Germline V CDR1 and CDR2: MNHNS, SASEGT. J was trimmed by 7 bases and V by 5 bases; bases with no gene match: 7. The CDR3 sequence is 15 residues long. Here the CDR3 reads CASSQGQGINGELFF. The CDR3 coding sequence is TGTGCCAGCAGTCAGGGACAGGGGATTAACGGGGAGCTGTTTTTT.

By sample fraction, this clonotype is medium-sized. The rearrangement uses TRBV15 and TRBJ1-2, with D possibly matching TRBD1 (6 bases). The CDR3 has 16 residues. The germline gives CDR1 LNHNV, CDR2 YYDKDF (reference sequence). Trimming pared 3 bases from V and 8 bases from J, leaving 22 bases between. DNA of the CDR3: TGTGCCACCAGCAGCCACGGAATACAGGGCACCTGGGGCTACACCTTC. Residues: CATSSHGIQGTWGYTF.

As concerns this clonotype: A much more abundant neighbour one base away suggests this may be a read error. The chain employs TRBV19 and TRBJ2-3; the D is unclear. The V gene's germline CDR1 is LNHDA and CDR2 SQIVND (reference sequence). The CDR3 runs 13 residues. CDR3 residues: CVSRPISTDTQYF. CDR3 DNA: TGTGTCAGTAGACCAATAAGCACAGATACGCAGTATTTT.

This chain uses TRBV7-2 with TRBJ2-2; D is ambiguous. V was shortened by 5 bases and J by 1 base, with 8 bases between the two germline ends. The germline gives CDR1 SGHTA, CDR2 FQGNSA. This CDR3 region has 14 residues. CDR3 in DNA: TGTGCCAGCAGCCCTCACTTGAACACCGGGGAGCTGTTTTTT. This codes for CASSPHLNTGELFF.

By sample share, this clonotype is medium-sized. The genes are TRBV24-1 and TRBJ2-3; D remains ambiguous. This CDR3 spans 12 amino acids. The germline V gene has CDR1 KGHDR and CDR2 SFDVKD. V was pared by 4 bases and J by 2 bases, with 3 bases between. The CDR3 here is CATSENTDTQYF. The CDR3 DNA is TGTGCCACCAGTGAGAACACAGATACGCAGTATTTT.